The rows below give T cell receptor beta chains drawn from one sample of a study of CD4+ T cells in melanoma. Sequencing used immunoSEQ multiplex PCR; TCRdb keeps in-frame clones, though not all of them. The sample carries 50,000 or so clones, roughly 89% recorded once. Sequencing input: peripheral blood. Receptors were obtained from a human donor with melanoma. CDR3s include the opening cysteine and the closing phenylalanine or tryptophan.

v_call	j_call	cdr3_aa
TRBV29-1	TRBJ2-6	CSVEAVGFSGANVLTF
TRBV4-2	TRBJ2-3	CASSQGGGGDTQYF
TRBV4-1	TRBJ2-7	CASSQVSQPTYEQYF
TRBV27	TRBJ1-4	CASSGLATNEKLFF
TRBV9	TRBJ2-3	CASSAGQFTDTQYF
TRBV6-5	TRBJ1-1	CASSSRGRAFF
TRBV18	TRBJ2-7	CASSPGARGEQYF
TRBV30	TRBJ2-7	CAWSVASGGYEQYF
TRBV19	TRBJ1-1	CASSSVGQDLTEAFF
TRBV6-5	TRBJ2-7	CASSPGRISYEQYF
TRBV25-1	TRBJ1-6	CASSPFFPGSNSPLHF
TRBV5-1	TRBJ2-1	CASSLDAYNEQFF
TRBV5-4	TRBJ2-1	CASSFAGTSGGLQVF
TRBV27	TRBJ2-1	CASSSGRLDGEQFF
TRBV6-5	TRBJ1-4	CASSPTLNEKLFF
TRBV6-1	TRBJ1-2	CASSEWPANSYGYTF
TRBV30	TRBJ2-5	CAWGQEGTQYF
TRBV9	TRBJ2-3	CASSRSSSGGRTDTQYF
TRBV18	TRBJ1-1	CASSPGQGLLNTEAFF
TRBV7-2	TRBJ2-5	CASSFSGGQGETQYF
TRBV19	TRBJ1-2	CASGSPPNYGYTF
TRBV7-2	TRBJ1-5	CASSLEGQQPQHF
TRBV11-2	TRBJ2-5	CASSLAGQGQTQYF
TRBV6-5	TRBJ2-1	CASSDQGRNEQFF
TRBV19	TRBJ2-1	CASSIDSPPHNEQFF
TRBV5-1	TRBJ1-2	CASSLGGTGGHHGYTF
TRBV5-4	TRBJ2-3	CASSQILAGGLDTQYF
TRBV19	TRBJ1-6	CASSLAISPLHF
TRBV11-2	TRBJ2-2	CASSSGAGELFF
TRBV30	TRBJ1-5	CAWGEGGGSNQPQHF
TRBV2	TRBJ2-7	CASRRTGSTVSYEQYF
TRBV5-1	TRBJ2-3	CASSSELGGDTQYF
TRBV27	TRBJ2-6	CASRAQGAGANVLTF
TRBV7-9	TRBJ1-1	CASSLMGQNTEAFF
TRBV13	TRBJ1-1	CASSPYGNTEAFF
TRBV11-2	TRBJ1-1	CASSVPGGGTEAFF
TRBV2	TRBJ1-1	CGQGTENTEAFF
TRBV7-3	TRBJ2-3	CASSLRPDTQYF
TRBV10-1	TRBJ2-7	CASREVAVGQGTLPYEQYF
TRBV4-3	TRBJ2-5	CASSQGTTQGVKTQYF
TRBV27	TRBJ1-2	CASRPTIVGNYGYTF
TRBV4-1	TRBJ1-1	CASSPLRDRGGTEAFF
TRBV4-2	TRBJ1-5	CASSQEHRSNQPQHF
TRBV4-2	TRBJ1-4	CASSQEDRATNEKLFF
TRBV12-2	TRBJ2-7	CASRPSRDRHYEQYF
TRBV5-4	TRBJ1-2	CASSLLYGSNYGYTF
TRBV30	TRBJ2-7	CAWKEGAMGQPYEQYF
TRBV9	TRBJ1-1	CASSLEATMNTEAFF
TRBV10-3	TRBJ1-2	CAISESDRDYGYTF
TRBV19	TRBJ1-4	CASSRGQGAAGLEKLFF
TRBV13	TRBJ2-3	CASSASNLAGRSTDTQYF
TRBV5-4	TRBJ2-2	CASSPRDRGPRTGELFF
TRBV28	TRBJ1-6	CASSLLTGPFLAF
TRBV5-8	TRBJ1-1	CASSMTGGRTEAFF
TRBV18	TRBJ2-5	CASSPPNSQETQYF
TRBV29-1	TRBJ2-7	CSVITVSYEQYF